The 8 T cell receptor beta chains listed next were all sequenced from one sample in a study of cytomegalovirus exposure and HLA in healthy donors. Amplification used 60 Vbeta primers and 13 Jbeta primers. Sequencing used immunoSEQ multiplex PCR; TCRdb keeps in-frame clones, though not all of them. The data contain hundreds of thousands of clones, 82% of them seen just once; the ten biggest clones take up 5.5% to 7.5%. Sequencing input: PBMCs. These receptors were taken from a man between 35 and 55 years old in good health and CMV-seropositive.

This chain uses TRBV30 with TRBJ1-5; no firm D call. The CDR3 has 13 amino acids. Germline-derived CDR1 and CDR2 are GTSNPN and SVGIG (reference sequence). V lost 3 bases to trimming and J lost 5 bases, with 11 bases between them. CDR3 in DNA: TGTGCCTGGAGCCCGAGCGGGTATCAGCCCCAGCATTTT. It is translated as CAWSPSGYQPQHF.

V gene TRBV5-8 combines with J gene TRBJ2-3, with TRBD2 matching 10 bases. The CDR3 consists of 16 residues. V shed 4 bases, J shed 2 bases, and the junction held 7 bases outside the gene matches. Per the germline V gene, CDR1 is SGHTS and CDR2 is YDEGEE. CDR3 nucleotides: TGTGCCAGCAGCACTCGGACTAGCGGATACACAGATACGCAGTATTTT. Residues: CASSTRTSGYTDTQYF. Variable domain in full (rest from reference TRBV5-8 and TRBJ2-3): EAGVTQSPTHLIKTRGQQATLRCSPISGHTSVYWYQQALGLGLQFLLWYDEGEERNRGNFPPRFSGRQFPNYSSELNVNALELEDSALYLCASSTRTSGYTDTQYFGPGTRLTVL.

The chain couples TRBV7-3 to TRBJ2-7; TRBD2 aligns across 12 bases. The CDR3 contains 15 residues. The germline V gene has CDR1 SGHTA and CDR2 FQGTGA. V dropped 5 bases and J dropped 7; count of bases not matched to a gene: 9. Written as DNA, the CDR3 is TGTGCCAGCAGCCAAAGACTAGCGGGAGTCCAAGAGCAGTACTTC. Protein sequence: CASSQRLAGVQEQYF.

The V gene is TRBV28, the J gene TRBJ2-7; 9 bases agree with TRBD2. The CDR3 loop spans 14 amino acids. The V segment lost 5 bases and the J segment 9 bases; nucleotides outside the gene matches: 11. From germline, CDR1 is MDHEN and CDR2 SYDVKM. The CDR3 spells CASSIPGLAGRQYV. The CDR3 DNA is TGTGCCAGCAGTATCCCGGGGCTAGCGGGAAGGCAGTACGTC.

The chain carries TRBV2 and TRBJ2-7; TRBD1 is a possible D gene (5 bases). Trimming removed 10 bases at V and 0 bases at J, with 16 bases between. Germline CDR1 is SNHLY and CDR2 is FYNNEI. The CDR3 contains 14 residues. CDR3 coding DNA: TGTGCCACCAAAAAACAGGAACTCTCCTACGAGCAGTACGTC. It is translated as CATKKQELSYEQYV.

This clone was seen once. The chain combines TRBV6-4 with TRBJ2-1, with 9 bases fitting TRBD2. Unmatched junction bases numbered 8, after V lost 2 bases and J lost 9 bases. Germline V gene data show CDR1 as MRHNA and CDR2 as SNTAGT. The CDR3 runs 15 residues. CDR3 sequence reads: CASSDGSGRITEQFF. CDR3 bases: TGTGCCAGCAGTGACGGTAGCGGGAGAATAACTGAGCAGTTCTTC.

The J gene is TRBJ2-1, the V gene TRBV7-9; 13 bases align to TRBD2. V shed 5 bases and J 5 bases; nucleotides not matched to a gene: 6. Germline V gene data show CDR1 as SEHNR and CDR2 as FQNEAQ (reference sequence). CDR3 length: 16 residues. The CDR3 nucleotides are TGTGCCAGCAGCCCTGGGACTAGCGGGGTCGACAATGAGCAGTTCTTC. As protein: CASSPGTSGVDNEQFF. Full variable domain (rest looked up from reference TRBV7-9 and TRBJ2-1): DTGVSQNPRHKITKRGQNVTFRCDPISEHNRLYWYRQTLGQGPEFLTYFQNEAQLEKSRLLSDRFSAERPKGSFSTLEIQRTEQGDSAMYLCASSPGTSGVDNEQFFGPGTRLTVL.

This rearrangement joins TRBV27 to TRBJ2-1; 7 bases match TRBD2. This CDR3 has 12 residues. Looked up from germline, CDR1 is MNHEY and CDR2 is SMNVEV (reference sequence). V shed 5 bases, J shed 10 bases, and the junction held 5 bases outside the gene matches. The CDR3 DNA follows: TGTGCCAGCAGTCCGCGGGAGCAAGAGCAGTTCTTC. It is translated as CASSPREQEQFF.